The table lists the clone carrying this T cell receptor beta chain with many counts. The V end was cut by 0 bases, the J end by 4 bases, with 9 bases between. The germline V gene encodes CDR1 KGHDR and CDR2 SFDVKD. The CDR3 sequence is 15 residues long. The record originates from a study of T-cell reconstitution after alpha-beta-depleted transplantation in children. Preparation of the TCRbeta library involved a method that used unique molecular identifiers. TCRdb independently ran MiXCR on the PCR reads; one entry per CDR3 protein. The data show around 200,000 distinct CDR3 sequences, about a tenth seen once.

The chain combines TRBV24-1 with TRBJ2-1, with D unresolved. This specimen consisted of PBMCs, obtained before TCRalphabeta/CD19-depleted stem cell transplant. This receptor was identified in a child less than two years old with acute myeloid leukemia, due to receive a stem cell transplant. The CDR3 region is CATSDLHDNYNEQFF. The CDR3, as DNA: TGTGCCACCAGTGATTTGCACGATAATTACAATGAGCAGTTCTTC.